What follows describes a single T cell receptor (beta chain). This sample was included in a study of T cell responses to AZD1222 COVID-19 vaccine. The germline V gene encodes CDR1 SNHLY and CDR2 FYNNEI. The V segment lost 6 bases and the J segment 3 bases; nucleotides outside the gene matches: 7. This CDR3 comprises 15 residues. Assay: immunoSEQ multiplex PCR; the TCRdb copy retains only in-frame clones and omits some. The repertoire holds more than 150,000 clones, with about 92% as singletons. The chain employs TRBV2 and TRBJ1-3; TRBD1 aligns across 8 bases. This specimen was peripheral blood, taken on day 0 of AZD1222 vaccination. This sequence originates from an adult in good health. CDR3 coding DNA: TGTGCCAGCAGATTAGGACAGGGCCGTGGAAACACCATATATTTT. Its translation is CASRLGQGRGNTIYF.